Listed below are T cell receptor beta chains from one sample, sequenced in a study of vaccination and CD4 T cells after COVID-19. These TCRs' antigens remain unknown. Using its own MiXCR run on the PCR reads, TCRdb lists one record per CDR3 protein. The sample holds about 26,000 distinct CDR3 sequences, less than 45% seen once. This sample comprised CD4+ T cells from blood, cultured in vitro, obtained about 7 months after SARS-CoV-2 vaccination. These receptors were collected from a human donor who had recovered from COVID-19. The CDR3 runs from the conserved cysteine through the conserved F or W. D genes are given only for firm matches. Clone size is stated in some rows and not others, as once, few, many or a class when expanded.

CDR3	DNA	D	size	V	J
CASSITGTGGSEQYF	TGTGCCAGTAGTATAACCGGGACAGGGGGCAGCGAGCAGTACTTC	TRBD1	once	TRBV19	TRBJ2-7
CSALARYTGALNYGYTF	TGCAGTGCCCTCGCGAGATACACAGGGGCCCTTAACTATGGCTACACCTTC	TRBD1	-	TRBV20-1	TRBJ1-2
CASSRTGENTGELFF	TGTGCCAGCAGCCGGACAGGCGAGAACACCGGGGAGCTGTTTTTT	TRBD1	-	TRBV7-3	TRBJ2-2
CAISVDRDQPQHF	TGTGCCATCAGCGTGGACAGGGATCAGCCCCAGCATTTT	TRBD1	-	TRBV10-3	TRBJ1-5
CASSLEAGAGELFF	TGTGCCAGCAGCTTAGAAGCGGGAGCCGGGGAGCTGTTTTTT	TRBD2	few	TRBV7-9	TRBJ2-2
CSARDRATYIQYF	TGCAGTGCTAGGGACAGGGCTACGTACATTCAGTACTTC	TRBD1	few	TRBV20-1	TRBJ2-4
CASSWANQPQHF	TGTGCCAGCAGTTGGGCAAATCAGCCCCAGCATTTT	-	few	TRBV28	TRBJ1-5
CASSLVGGLVETQYF	TGTGCCAGCAGCTTGGTTGGGGGACTAGTGGAGACCCAGTACTTC	TRBD2	few	TRBV5-4	TRBJ2-5
CASTITDYGELFF	TGTGCCAGTACAATAACGGACTACGGGGAGCTGTTTTTT	-	few	TRBV19	TRBJ2-2
CASSMSAWGNQPQHF	TGTGCCAGTAGTATGTCCGCGTGGGGCAATCAGCCCCAGCATTTT	-	-	TRBV19	TRBJ1-5
CASSLEETSGPDEQYF	TGTGCCAGCAGCTTAGAAGAAACTAGCGGACCAGACGAGCAGTACTTC	TRBD2	few	TRBV7-6	TRBJ2-7
CASSPQGRTEAFF	TGTGCCAGCAGCCCTCAGGGGCGCACTGAAGCTTTCTTT	-	-	TRBV5-4	TRBJ1-1
CASSQVGDQETQYF	TGTGCCAGCAGCCAAGTCGGAGACCAAGAGACCCAGTACTTC	-	few	TRBV4-2	TRBJ2-5
CASSLGQAIDYGYTF	TGCGCCAGCAGCTTAGGACAGGCCATCGACTATGGCTACACCTTC	TRBD1	-	TRBV5-1	TRBJ1-2
CSARVLADYYEQYF	TGCAGTGCTAGGGTACTAGCGGATTACTACGAGCAGTACTTC	TRBD2	-	TRBV20-1	TRBJ2-7
CASSFSQGDTF	TGTGCCAGCAGTTTTTCCCAGGGTGATACCTTT	-	few	TRBV7-9	TRBJ1-1
CSASLAGVGRVEQYF	TGCAGTGCTAGTTTGGCGGGAGTAGGAAGGGTCGAGCAGTACTTC	TRBD2	few	TRBV20-1	TRBJ2-7
CSATQGAGNYEQYF	TGCAGTGCTACACAGGGGGCAGGGAATTACGAGCAGTACTTC	TRBD1	-	TRBV20-1	TRBJ2-7
CASTGTGDGYTF	TGTGCCAGTACCGGGACAGGGGACGGCTACACCTTC	TRBD1	-	TRBV19	TRBJ1-2
CSARDLLTSGSSYEQYF	TGCAGTGCTAGAGACCTCTTAACTAGCGGGAGTTCCTACGAGCAGTACTTC	TRBD2	-	TRBV20-1	TRBJ2-7
CASSSICSGSLSNEQFF	TGTGCCAGCAGCAGCATCTGCAGCGGGAGTCTGAGTAATGAGCAGTTCTTC	-	-	TRBV21-1	TRBJ2-1
CASSLGLAGGVGELFF	TGTGCCAGCAGCCTCGGACTAGCGGGAGGGGTCGGGGAGCTGTTTTTT	TRBD2	-	TRBV28	TRBJ2-2
CASRRDSLNTEAFF	TGTGCCAGCAGACGGGACAGTTTGAACACTGAAGCTTTCTTT	TRBD1	-	TRBV7-3	TRBJ1-1
CASRGRAGSSYEQYF	TGTGCCAGCCGTGGTAGAGCAGGGAGCTCCTACGAGCAGTACTTC	-	-	TRBV6-2/TRBV6-3	TRBJ2-7
CASSVVRVETQYF	TGTGCCAGCAGTGTGGTCAGGGTGGAGACCCAGTACTTC	-	few	TRBV6-1	TRBJ2-5
CASRAITGANYGYTF	TGTGCCAGCAGGGCAATTACAGGGGCCAACTATGGCTACACCTTC	TRBD1	few	TRBV7-9	TRBJ1-2
CASSLDREKTQYF	TGTGCCAGCAGTCTGGACAGGGAAAAGACCCAGTACTTC	TRBD1	few	TRBV6-1	TRBJ2-5
CASSLSGNEQFF	TGTGCCAGCAGCTTGAGTGGAAATGAGCAGTTCTTC	-	once	TRBV7-3	TRBJ2-1
CASSVWETQYF	TGTGCCAGCAGTGTTTGGGAGACCCAGTACTTC	-	-	TRBV2	TRBJ2-5
CASHPGTGRTDTQYF	TGTGCCAGCCACCCGGGGACAGGGCGTACAGATACGCAGTATTTT	TRBD1	few	TRBV7-2	TRBJ2-3
CASSLYGTSGADTQYF	TGTGCCAGCAGCTTGTACGGGACTAGCGGTGCAGATACGCAGTATTTT	TRBD2	-	TRBV7-2	TRBJ2-3
CASSEGSGSDTQYF	TGTGCCAGCAGTGAAGGTAGCGGGTCGGATACGCAGTATTTT	TRBD2	few	TRBV6-4	TRBJ2-3
CSARDGATSGDTQYF	TGCAGTGCTAGAGATGGGGCAACTAGCGGGGATACGCAGTATTTT	TRBD2	few	TRBV20-1	TRBJ2-3
CASSLALGRSQETQYF	TGCGCCAGCAGCTTGGCCTTAGGACGGTCCCAAGAGACCCAGTACTTC	-	-	TRBV5-1	TRBJ2-5
CSARDPRTSASYEQYF	TGCAGTGCTAGAGATCCCCGGACTAGCGCTAGCTACGAGCAGTACTTC	TRBD2	-	TRBV20-1	TRBJ2-7
CASSQQGLGEQYF	TGTGCCAGCAGCCAACAGGGTCTAGGCGAGCAGTACTTC	-	-	TRBV6-1	TRBJ2-7
CASSIVAGGVQYF	TGTGCCAGTAGTATAGTTGCGGGAGGGGTCCAGTACTTC	TRBD2	-	TRBV19	TRBJ2-5
CSAWDRAGELFF	TGCAGTGCCTGGGACAGGGCTGGGGAGCTGTTTTTT	TRBD1	few	TRBV20-1	TRBJ2-2
CASSFQGNTFYGYTF	TGTGCCAGCAGTTTCCAGGGGAATACCTTCTATGGCTACACCTTC	-	-	TRBV28	TRBJ1-2
CASTRTSGRSIQYF	TGCGCCAGCACCAGGACTAGCGGGAGGTCCATTCAGTACTTC	TRBD2	-	TRBV10-1	TRBJ2-4
CSARDHSSIEGYTF	TGCAGTGCTAGAGATCACAGCAGCATAGAGGGCTACACCTTC	-	-	TRBV20-1	TRBJ1-2
CSARAARGLTYNEQFF	TGCAGTGCTAGAGCAGCGAGGGGGCTAACCTACAATGAGCAGTTCTTC	TRBD1	-	TRBV20-1	TRBJ2-1
CASSYLLAGARDEQFF	TGTGCCAGCAGTTACCTTCTAGCGGGAGCTCGGGATGAGCAGTTCTTC	TRBD2	-	TRBV6-2/TRBV6-3	TRBJ2-1
CASSSVHGGLAFF	TGTGCCAGCAGTTCCGTACATGGTGGGTTAGCTTTCTTT	-	-	TRBV28	TRBJ1-1